The 20 T cell receptor beta chains in this list originate from one sample, sequenced in a study of blood T cell repertoires in COVID-19. Here immunoSEQ multiplex PCR was the method, and the copy in TCRdb shows in-frame clones only, minus some. Among 100,000 to 120,000 clones listed, roughly 82% were seen once. Sequenced: peripheral blood. The receptor set was obtained from a woman aged 60-75 years with acute or convalescent COVID-19.

This chain connects TRBV3-1 (or the pseudogene TRBV3-2) to TRBJ2-2, with 12 bases lining up with TRBD2. This CDR3 comprises 17 residues. J was trimmed by 7 bases and V by 4 bases; bases with no gene match: 10. CDR1 and CDR2 from the germline V gene are LGHDT and YNNKEL (reference sequence). The CDR3 protein is CASSPSSGGASNGELFF. The CDR3 nucleotides are TGTGCCAGCAGCCCGTCTAGCGGGGGGGCCTCGAACGGGGAGCTGTTTTTT.

The rearrangement links TRBV6-2 or TRBV6-3 to TRBJ1-6; 7 nucleotides line up with TRBD1. This CDR3 is built from 12 residues. Germline values: CDR1 MNHEY, CDR2 SVGEGT. Trimming took 4 bases from V and 16 from J; bases not matched to a gene: 7. The CDR3, as DNA: TGTGCCAGCAGTTCTGAACGGGACAGACTCCACTTT. Translating gives CASSSERDRLHF.

J is TRBJ2-7 and V is TRBV6-5, with no clear D. The V gene's germline CDR1 is MNHEY and CDR2 SVGAGI. This CDR3 region has 13 residues. The V end lost 0 bases, the J end lost 2 bases, and 5 bases lay between the germline ends. Here the CDR3 reads CASSYSRTYEQYF. CDR3 sequence (DNA): TGTGCCAGCAGTTACTCGCGTACCTACGAGCAGTACTTC.

This clone was observed a single time. This chain links TRBV30 with TRBJ1-1; the match to TRBD1 covers 7 bases. The germline V gene has CDR1 GTSNPN and CDR2 SVGIG (reference sequence). The CDR3 sequence is 15 residues long. The ends lost 2 bases at V and 0 bases at J; junction bases unmatched: 6. The DNA for the CDR3 is TGTGCCTGGAGTCCAGGGACAGTGATGAACACTGAAGCTTTCTTT. Encoded protein: CAWSPGTVMNTEAFF.

This clone has just one count. The chain links TRBV11-3 to TRBJ2-7; 10 nucleotides line up with TRBD1. The CDR3 covers 20 residues. CDR1 and CDR2 from the germline V gene are SGHNT and YENEEA. V lost 4 bases and J lost 2; bases outside the gene matches: 20. CDR3 nucleotide sequence: TGTGCCAGCAGCTCCTCGTGGACCGGGACAGGGGTCCTGGGAACCTACGAGCAGTACTTC. Protein: CASSSSWTGTGVLGTYEQYF. The variable domain in full, with the rest retrieved from reference TRBV11-3 and TRBJ2-7, is EAGVVQSPRYKIIEKKQPVAFWCNPISGHNTLYWYLQNLGQGPELLIRYENEEAVDDSQLPKDRFSAERLKGVDSTLKIQPAELGDSAVYLCASSSSWTGTGVLGTYEQYFGPGTRLTVT.

The rearrangement joins TRBV28 to TRBJ1-4, with D maybe TRBD1 (5 bases). This CDR3 has 14 amino acids. Trimming removed 3 bases from V and 10 bases from J, with 15 bases in between. Germline lookup yields CDR1 MDHEN and CDR2 SYDVKM. CDR3 bases: TGTGCCAGCAGTTTTGACGGGACTTCAGGAAAACTGTTTTTT. This gives the protein CASSFDGTSGKLFF.

The chain couples TRBV7-2 to TRBJ1-1; tentatively, D is TRBD1 (5 bases). The V gene lost 5 bases and the J gene lost 9 bases, with 16 bases spanning the gap. The CDR3 loop spans 13 amino acids. CDR1 and CDR2 (germline): SGHTA, FQGNSA. CDR3 in DNA: TGTGCCAGCAGCCCCTCCCCGACAGACCAAGCTTTCTTT. Its translation: CASSPSPTDQAFF.

The V and J genes are TRBV6-1 and TRBJ1-5; D unresolved. Germline CDR1 reads MNHNS; CDR2 reads SASEGT. The CDR3 totals 18 residues. V was clipped by 0 bases and J by 0 bases, with 15 bases between them. CDR3 sequence reads: CASSEAGFFSSSNQPQHF. CDR3 nucleotides: TGTGCCAGCAGTGAAGCCGGTTTTTTTTCAAGTAGCAATCAGCCCCAGCATTTT.

There are a few counts of this clone. This chain uses TRBV5-1 with TRBJ2-7; 9 bases are a match to TRBD2. The CDR3 loop spans 16 amino acids. Germline lookup yields CDR1 SGHRS and CDR2 YFSETQ. V trimming: 0 bases; J trimming: 2 bases; junction bases outside the gene matches: 6. CDR3: CASSLGPSGGTYEQYF. As DNA, the CDR3 is TGCGCCAGCAGCTTGGGGCCCAGCGGGGGGACCTACGAGCAGTACTTC.

V and J are TRBV11-3 and TRBJ2-1, with D perhaps TRBD2 (6 bases). The CDR3 is made up of 15 amino acids. Germline CDR1 reads SGHNT; CDR2 reads YENEEA. Trimming pared 3 bases from V and 2 bases from J, leaving 11 bases between. As DNA, the CDR3 is TGTGCCAGCAGCTTGGACACGGGAGCCTACAATGAGCAGTTCTTC. Translating it yields CASSLDTGAYNEQFF.

The genes are TRBV10-3 and TRBJ2-2; 8 bases are shared with TRBD2. The V and J ends lost 10 bases and 4 bases, in that order; junction bases with no gene match: 20. The CDR3 length is 18 residues. Germline loops: CDR1 ENHRY, CDR2 SYGVKD. The CDR3 is CATSSNLLAGDLTGELFF. CDR3 sequence (DNA): TGTGCCACCTCGAGCAATCTTCTAGCGGGCGATCTCACCGGGGAGCTGTTTTTT.

The chain has TRBV7-2 and TRBJ1-2; a weak D match, TRBD1 (6 bases). Germline V gives CDR1 SGHTA, CDR2 FQGNSA. The CDR3 spans 14 residues. The V gene lost 5 bases and the J gene lost 5 bases, with 15 bases spanning the gap. The CDR3 coding sequence is TGTGCCAGCAGCGGGGCGCAGGGGTGGTATGGCTACACCTTC. Protein: CASSGAQGWYGYTF.

The chain uses TRBV18 and TRBJ2-7; D might be TRBD2 (6 bases). Germline CDR1 and CDR2: KGHSH and LQKENI. V lost 3 bases and J lost 1, with 16 bases in between. This CDR3 contains 16 residues. CDR3 sequence: CASSPRYGGNSYEQYF. The CDR3 DNA reads as TGTGCCAGCTCACCGAGGTATGGGGGGAATTCCTACGAGCAGTACTTC.

The CDR3 protein is CASSNPGLSSYEQYF. The CDR3, as DNA: TGCGCCAGCAGCAATCCGGGACTCTCTTCCTACGAGCAGTACTTC. V is TRBV5-1 and J is TRBJ2-7; D may be TRBD2 (6 bases). Trimming removed 4 bases from V and 1 base from J, with 15 bases in between. This CDR3 has 15 residues. Germline values: CDR1 SGHRS, CDR2 YFSETQ. Complete variable domain (other parts from reference TRBV5-1 and TRBJ2-7): KAGVTQTPRYLIKTRGQQVTLSCSPISGHRSVSWYQQTPGQGLQFLFEYFSETQRNKGNFPGRFSGRQFSNSRSEMNVSTLELGDSALYLCASSNPGLSSYEQYFGPGTRLTVT.

V is TRBV11-3 and J is TRBJ2-5; the match to TRBD1 covers 7 bases. V was clipped by 5 bases and J by 2 bases; unmatched bases: 5. The CDR3 contains 14 residues. Germline-derived CDR1 and CDR2 are SGHNT and YENEEA. The CDR3 sequence: CASSLSTGQETQYF. CDR3 in DNA: TGTGCCAGCAGCCTGTCGACAGGGCAAGAGACCCAGTACTTC.

The chain employs TRBV2 and TRBJ1-5; unclear D gene. CDR3 size: 14 residues. Trimming left V 8 bases short and J 0 bases short, with 11 bases between. Germline CDR1 is SNHLY and CDR2 is FYNNEI. DNA of the CDR3: TGTGCCAGCGCGGGCCCATATAGCAATCAGCCCCAGCATTTT. Translating it yields CASAGPYSNQPQHF.

V is TRBV27 and J is TRBJ1-5; D is undetermined. CDR3 length: 14 amino acids. Looked up from germline, CDR1 is MNHEY and CDR2 is SMNVEV (reference sequence). V was pared by 4 bases and J by 3 bases, with 10 bases between. The CDR3 DNA follows: TGTGCCAGCAGTTACCGCGGAGTCAATCAGCCCCAGCATTTT. Translation gives CASSYRGVNQPQHF.

Here the CDR3 DNA reads TGTGCCAGCAGTGACCCGCTAGCGCCGGGAGTAAACGAGCAGTACTTC. Encoded protein: CASSDPLAPGVNEQYF. V and J are TRBV6-1 and TRBJ2-7; a weak D match, TRBD2 (6 bases). This CDR3 is 16 amino acids long. V lost 3 bases to trimming and J lost 5 bases, with 20 bases between them. CDR1 is MNHNS and CDR2 is SASEGT in the germline V gene.

The rearrangement uses TRBV6-2 or TRBV6-3 and TRBJ1-5; no firm D call. V was shortened by 4 bases and J by 9 bases, with 10 bases between the two germline ends. The germline CDR1 and CDR2 sequences are MNHEY and SVGEGT. The CDR3 totals 12 residues. The CDR3 DNA reads as TGTGCCAGCAGTTTTCCTCGCGGGCCCCAGCATTTT. This translates into CASSFPRGPQHF.

The chain combines TRBV11-3 with TRBJ2-7, with D possibly being TRBD2 (6 bases). The CDR3 has 14 amino acids. Trimming pared 6 bases from V and 6 bases from J, leaving 18 bases between. CDR1 SGHNT and CDR2 YENEEA come from the germline V gene. In nucleotides, the CDR3 is TGTGCCAGCAGTAACAGGAACATCGGGGGCGAGCAGTACTTC. Residues: CASSNRNIGGEQYF.